This T cell receptor beta chain derives from a study of cytomegalovirus exposure and HLA in healthy donors. Researchers ran the PCR with 60 Vbeta and 13 Jbeta primers. This table comes from immunoSEQ multiplex PCR, and its TCRdb copy is limited to in-frame clones, with some not included. Among some 150,000 clones listed, approximately 75% were seen once. The germline gives CDR1 SGHVS, CDR2 FQNEAQ. The CDR3 spans 14 residues. V lost 2 bases, J lost 6 bases, and 11 bases lay in between. Material for sequencing was PBMCs. The TCR comes from a man aged 50 to 59 in good health and CMV-seropositive. J is TRBJ1-5 and V is TRBV7-8, with a possible D match to TRBD1 (5 bases). In nucleotides, the CDR3 is TGTGCCAGCAGCTTATGGCAGGGCCCTCAGCCCCAGCATTTT. The encoded protein is CASSLWQGPQPQHF. Supplemented by reference TRBV7-8 and TRBJ1-5, the full variable domain reads GAGVSQSPRYKVAKRGQDVALRCDPISGHVSLFWYQQALGQGPEFLTYFQNEAQLDKSGLPSDRFFAERPEGSVSTLKIQRTQQEDSAVYLCASSLWQGPQPQHFGDGTRLSIL.